These 8 T cell receptor beta chains share one sample of origin, sequenced in a study of T cell changes during pregnancy in multiple sclerosis. Method: immunoSEQ multiplex PCR; TCRdb's copy keeps in-frame clones and lacks some. The sample includes 50,000 to 70,000 clones, roughly 93% seen only once; the top ten take approximately 2%. This material consisted of peripheral blood, taken after pregnancy. These receptors were collected from a female donor with multiple sclerosis, enrolled in a pregnancy study.

The chain recombines TRBV7-2 with TRBJ2-3; TRBD2 aligns across 7 bases. The germline gives CDR1 SGHTA, CDR2 FQGNSA. The CDR3 is 16 amino acids. V lost 2 bases to trimming and J lost 5 bases; unmatched junction nucleotides: 10. CDR3 in DNA: TGTGCCAGCAGCTTATCCCTAGCGGTTCTTGTAGATACGCAGTATTTT. This codes for CASSLSLAVLVDTQYF.

The chain is built from TRBV28 and TRBJ1-1; TRBD1 might be the D (5 bases). The CDR3 extends over 11 amino acids. Trimming took off 10 bases at V and 4 bases at J, with 10 bases between the two ends. Germline CDR1 and CDR2: MDHEN and SYDVKM. The CDR3 DNA follows: TGTGCCACGGGGACTTTCACTGAAGCTTTCTTT. This translates into CATGTFTEAFF. The full variable domain, in which reference TRBV28 and TRBJ1-1 provide the parts outside the CDR3, is DVKVTQSSRYLVKRTGEKVFLECVQDMDHENMFWYRQDPGLGLRLIYFSYDVKMKEKGDIPEGYSVSREKKERFSLILESASTNQTSMYLCATGTFTEAFFGQGTRLTVV.

The genes are TRBV18 and TRBJ1-1, with D tentatively TRBD1 (5 bases). Per germline, CDR1 KGHSH and CDR2 LQKENI. Trimming removed 0 bases at V and 1 base at J, with 6 bases between. CDR3 size: 14 residues. In DNA, the CDR3 is TGTGCCAGCTCACCACCAACAGGGAACACTGAAGCTTTCTTT. This gives the protein CASSPPTGNTEAFF.

The CDR3 reads CASSLGDGNRVVGTF. As DNA, the CDR3 is TGCGCCAGCAGCTTGGGCGACGGTAACAGGGTGGTTGGAACCTTC. The chain carries TRBV5-1 and TRBJ1-2; a weak D match, TRBD1 (6 bases). The length of the CDR3 is 15 residues. The germline V gene has CDR1 SGHRS and CDR2 YFSETQ. Trimming took 0 bases from V and 14 from J, leaving 23 bases between them.

The V and J genes are TRBV28 and TRBJ1-2; 10 bases align to TRBD1. Germline trimming cut 6 bases from V and 6 bases from J; bases unmatched to any gene: 10. The CDR3 totals 15 residues. The germline V gene has CDR1 MDHEN and CDR2 SYDVKM. Written as DNA, the CDR3 is TGTGCCAGCAGAGCCGGGACAGGGGTGTTACATGGCTACACCTTC. Its protein product is CASRAGTGVLHGYTF.

This rearrangement joins TRBV4-3 to TRBJ1-2, with 9 bases identical to TRBD1. Looked up from germline, CDR1 is LGHNA and CDR2 is YSLEER. The CDR3 covers 16 residues. With 0 bases clipped from V and 4 bases from J, the junction kept 6 bases outside the gene matches. CDR3 region: CASSQESGTGLYGYTF. In DNA form, the CDR3 reads TGCGCCAGCAGCCAAGAGAGCGGGACAGGGCTCTATGGCTACACCTTC.

This clone was seen a single time. The chain recombines TRBV28 with TRBJ2-1; tentative D call: TRBD1 (5 bases). The CDR3 is 12 residues long. Germline V gene lookup returns CDR1 MDHEN and CDR2 SYDVKM. Trimming removed 8 bases at V and 0 bases at J, with 5 bases between. CDR3 amino acids: CASQGSYNEQFF. The CDR3 DNA is TGTGCCAGCCAGGGCTCCTACAATGAGCAGTTCTTC.

The chain carries TRBV28 and TRBJ2-7; 7 nucleotides match TRBD1. This CDR3 spans 14 amino acids. Germline V CDR1 and CDR2: MDHEN, SYDVKM. The J segment lost 1 base and the V segment lost 5 bases, leaving 5 bases of the junction unmatched. CDR3 DNA sequence: TGTGCCAGCAGTACCGGGACAGTTTCCTACGAGCAGTACTTC. This translates into CASSTGTVSYEQYF.